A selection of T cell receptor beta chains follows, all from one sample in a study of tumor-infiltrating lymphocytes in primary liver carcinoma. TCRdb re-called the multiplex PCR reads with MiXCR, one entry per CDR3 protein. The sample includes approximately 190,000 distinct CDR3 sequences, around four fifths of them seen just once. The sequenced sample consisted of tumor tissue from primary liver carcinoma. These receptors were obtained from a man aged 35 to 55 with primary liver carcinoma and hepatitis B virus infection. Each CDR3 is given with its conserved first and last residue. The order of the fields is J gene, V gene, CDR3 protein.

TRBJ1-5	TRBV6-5	CASSYSRNDQPQPF
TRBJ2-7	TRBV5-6	CANSWPGTRDYEQYF
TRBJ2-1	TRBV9	CASSSRTSGSRNEQFF
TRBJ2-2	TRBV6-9	CASARVHTGELFF
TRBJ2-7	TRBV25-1	CANKGGGQLEQYF
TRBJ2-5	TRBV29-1	CSAYTTPGLAGETMYF
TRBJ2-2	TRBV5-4	CASSFTRSDGELFF
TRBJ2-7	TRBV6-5	CVNSPGTGHYEQYF
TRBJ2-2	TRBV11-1	CASSLSGSGTGDLFF
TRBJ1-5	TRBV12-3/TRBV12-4	CASSRYSDQHQHF
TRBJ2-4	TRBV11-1	CANSYSGTSGTKNIQYF
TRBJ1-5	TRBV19	CASSMGTVSNLLQHF
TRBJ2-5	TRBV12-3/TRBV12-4	CASIPRGDMLTEYF
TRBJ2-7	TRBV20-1	CSASHDSQGQYF
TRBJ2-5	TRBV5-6	CASSLVAGGRETHYF
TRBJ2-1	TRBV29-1	CSVAAIGVVRFF
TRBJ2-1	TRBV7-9	CASSSKRGGRALPDNEQFF
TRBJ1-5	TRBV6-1	CASAEFGGSNQPQHF
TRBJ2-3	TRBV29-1	CSVRETGNSDTQYF
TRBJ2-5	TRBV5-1	CASSEAGGSGTQYF
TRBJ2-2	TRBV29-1	CTVGTSAASTGDLFF
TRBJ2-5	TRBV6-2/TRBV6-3	CASSSHPWDLLYLETQYF
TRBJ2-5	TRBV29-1	CSVETDRGRAEIQHF
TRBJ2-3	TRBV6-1	CASMELAGANTDTQYF
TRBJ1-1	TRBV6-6	CASSYTRGTKAFF
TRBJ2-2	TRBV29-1	CSVENPLGTNTWELFF
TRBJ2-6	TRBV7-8	CAGSYRSGADVLTF
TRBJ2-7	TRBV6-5	CAGSSPPGQESYEQYF
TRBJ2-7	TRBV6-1	CVSSYMVGAYEHYF
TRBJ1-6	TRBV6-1	CVNSLERNSPLHF
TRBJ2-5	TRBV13	CASSLMTSDHRETQYF
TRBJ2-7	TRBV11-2	CASSSKRNPYEQYF
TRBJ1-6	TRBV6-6	CASSNTGISPLHF
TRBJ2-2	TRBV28	CASSFPAGDINTGELFF
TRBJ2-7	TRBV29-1	CSAAGKGGYEEYF
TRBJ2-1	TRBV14	CDSSQDRVNEQIF
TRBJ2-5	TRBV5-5	CAGSSVVGGQETQYF
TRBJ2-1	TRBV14	CAINAVAGWVNNEQFF
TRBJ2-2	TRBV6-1	CATGCDTKNTGKLFF
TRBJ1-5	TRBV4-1	CASTLIEGSNQPQHF
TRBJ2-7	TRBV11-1	CASSSSWDSSFEQYF
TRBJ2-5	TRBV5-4	CASNPTSGKTKGRPQYF
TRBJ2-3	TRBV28	CTNRLGAGGEEYTQYF
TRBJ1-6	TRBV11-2	CDGSREDRAYSPLHF
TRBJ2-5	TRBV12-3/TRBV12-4	CATAEVVGGIEAQYF
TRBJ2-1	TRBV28	CVTSLSGRVGNEQFF
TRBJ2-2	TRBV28	CASRPLQGYCGELFF
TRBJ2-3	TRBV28	CASSLRGSTDTQYF
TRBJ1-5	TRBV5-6	CARSTQGVNQPQHF
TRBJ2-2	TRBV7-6	CASSSVGGSGELFF
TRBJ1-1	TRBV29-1	CSAAGGWGMNTETFF
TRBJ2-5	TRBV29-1	CIVASGTGEETQYF
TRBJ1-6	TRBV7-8	CASSGSETATSPLHF
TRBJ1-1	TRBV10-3	CVIRDGNTEAFF
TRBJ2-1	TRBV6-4	CPSSDSAGGNEQFF
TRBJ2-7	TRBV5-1	CTSSTSGGRSYEQYF
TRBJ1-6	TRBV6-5	CVSNKTLRKESPLHF